A single sample gave rise to the 9 T cell receptor beta chains below, sequenced in a study of OX40 agonist ivuxolimab in advanced cancers. Sequencing used immunoSEQ multiplex PCR; TCRdb keeps in-frame clones, though not all of them. Found here are around 50,000 clones, roughly four fifths of them singletons; the top ten hold 2% to 3%. Here the sequenced sample was CD4+ or CD8+ T cells sorted from blood, taken in a trial of the OX40 agonist ivuxolimab. These receptors were taken from an adult with an advanced solid tumor such as melanoma, head and neck, liver or kidney cancer.

The V call is TRBV25-1, the J call TRBJ1-6; the D is unclear. Trimming removed 2 bases from V and 7 bases from J, with 12 bases in between. The CDR3 is 15 residues long. CDR1 is MGHDK and CDR2 is SYGVNS in the germline V gene. The CDR3 loop is CASSEGRLRNSPLHF. The CDR3 nucleotides read TGTGCCAGCAGTGAAGGGAGGTTGCGAAATTCACCCCTCCACTTT.

CDR3 bases: TGCAGTGCCAGGGAGGCCACTGAAGCTTTCTTT. This translates into CSAREATEAFF. This chain joins TRBV29-1 and TRBJ1-1, with TRBD1 as a possible D gene (5 bases). The CDR3 is 11 amino acids. Germline V gene data show CDR1 as SQVTM and CDR2 as ANQGSEA. Full variable domain (rest looked up from reference TRBV29-1 and TRBJ1-1): SAVISQKPSRDICQRGTSLTIQCQVDSQVTMMFWYRQQPGQSLTLIATANQGSEATYESGFVIDKFPISRPNLTFSTLTVSNMSPEDSSIYLCSAREATEAFFGQGTRLTVV.

This rearrangement joins TRBV18 to TRBJ2-7, with TRBD1 as a possible D gene (6 bases). Trimming cost V 3 bases and J 9 bases, with 15 bases left between them. Looked up from germline, CDR1 is KGHSH and CDR2 is LQKENI. CDR3 length: 13 residues. For the CDR3, the DNA is TGTGCCAGCTCACCGGAGACAGGTTTGTCGCAGTACTTC. Translated: CASSPETGLSQYF.

This clone was observed a single time. The rearrangement links TRBV6-5 to TRBJ1-1; D is uncertain. The CDR3 consists of 13 residues. V dropped 7 bases and J dropped 8 bases, with 17 bases sitting between them. Germline V CDR1 and CDR2: MNHEY, SVGAGI. The CDR3 loop is CASTVSHTGEAFF. CDR3 DNA: TGTGCCAGCACTGTAAGCCATACGGGGGAAGCTTTCTTT.

The chain recombines TRBV2 with TRBJ2-1; D is possibly TRBD1 or TRBD2 (5 bases each). Between the trimmed V and J ends, which lost 2 bases and 8 bases, there was a span of 13 bases. The CDR3 runs to 14 residues. The germline V gene has CDR1 SNHLY and CDR2 FYNNEI. The CDR3 loop is CASSEMIGTDEQFF. CDR3 nucleotide sequence: TGTGCCAGCAGTGAAATGATCGGGACGGATGAGCAGTTCTTC. Full variable domain (remainder filled in from reference TRBV2 and TRBJ2-1): EPEVTQTPSHQVTQMGQEVILRCVPISNHLYFYWYRQILGQKVEFLVSFYNNEISEKSEIFDDQFSVERPDGSNFTLKIRSTKLEDSAMYFCASSEMIGTDEQFFGPGTRLTVL.

V and J are TRBV27 and TRBJ2-3, with 8 nucleotides matching TRBD2. The CDR3 contains 16 residues. V was pared by 2 bases and J by 3 bases, with 7 bases of the junction left unmatched. CDR1 and CDR2 (germline): MNHEY, SMNVEV (reference sequence). Written as DNA, the CDR3 is TGTGCCAGCAGTTTAGCCGGGACTAGTAGGACAGATACGCAGTATTTT. This codes for CASSLAGTSRTDTQYF.

The chain links TRBV30 to TRBJ2-1; D is ambiguous. Germline-derived CDR1 and CDR2 are GTSNPN and SVGIG (reference sequence). Between the trimmed V and J ends, which lost 5 bases and 5 bases, there was a span of 13 bases. The CDR3 loop spans 13 amino acids. Written as DNA, the CDR3 is TGTGCCTGGTTAACCTGGCGAAACAATGAGCAGTTCTTC. Translation: CAWLTWRNNEQFF.

The rearrangement joins TRBV7-9 to TRBJ2-1, with unresolved D. The CDR3 has 11 residues. Germline CDR1 SEHNR, CDR2 FQNEAQ (reference sequence). V was cut by 5 bases and J by 7 bases, with 6 bases left in between. As DNA, the CDR3 is TGTGCCAGCAGCCCGAGTAATGAGCAGTTCTTC. Protein sequence: CASSPSNEQFF. Looking up the rest from reference TRBV7-9 and TRBJ2-1 gives the full variable domain: DTGVSQNPRHKITKRGQNVTFRCDPISEHNRLYWYRQTLGQGPEFLTYFQNEAQLEKSRLLSDRFSAERPKGSFSTLEIQRTEQGDSAMYLCASSPSNEQFFGPGTRLTVL.

The gene calls are TRBV7-9 and TRBJ1-1; D gene ambiguous. Germline CDR1 and CDR2: SEHNR and FQNEAQ (reference sequence). This CDR3 region has 12 residues. V shed 4 bases and J shed 10 bases, with 13 bases lying between them. DNA for the CDR3: TGTGCCAGCAGCTCGGCCGGCCTCGCAGCTTTCTTT. Translated, it gives CASSSAGLAAFF.